These 3 T cell receptor beta chains were all obtained from the same sample, sequenced in a study of Ad26.COV2.S vaccination and SARS-CoV-2 variants. Treatment of the sample: 19 received Ad26.COV2.S at low or high dose, single or two shots; about 5 received placebo; per-sample allocation not given. Samples were taken on day 63 after the first vaccine or placebo injection. Libraries were prepared by immunoSEQ multiplex PCR; TCRdb keeps only in-frame clonotypes and omits some of them. The sample records 350,000 to 450,000 clones, about 83% being singletons. Specimen: peripheral blood, collected in a trial of Ad26.COV2.S vaccine versus placebo. Source of these receptors: a person between 18 and 65 years old who received the Ad26.COV2.S COVID-19 vaccine or a placebo.

This clone occurred once. The genes are TRBV6-4 and TRBJ2-6; 10 positions match TRBD1. Unmatched junction bases numbered 4, after V lost 6 bases and J lost 2 bases. Germline lookup yields CDR1 MRHNA and CDR2 SNTAGT. The CDR3 is 16 amino acids. The CDR3 region has the DNA TGTGCCAGCAGCAGGGACAGGGGCCCTGGGGCCAACGTCCTGACTTTC. It codes for CASSRDRGPGANVLTF.

The chain is built from TRBV11-2 and TRBJ1-3, with TRBD1 identical over 9 bases. Germline loops: CDR1 SGHAT, CDR2 FQNNGV. The CDR3 covers 16 residues. V dropped 3 bases and J dropped 8; count of bases not matched to a gene: 11. CDR3 amino acids: CASSFIRDRARHTIYF. The CDR3 DNA follows: TGTGCCAGCAGCTTCATCCGGGACAGGGCCAGGCACACCATATATTTT.

This chain uses TRBV27 with TRBJ2-5; D possibly corresponds to TRBD2 (6 bases). The CDR3 is 13 amino acids. The germline gives CDR1 MNHEY, CDR2 SMNVEV (reference sequence). V was clipped by 6 bases and J by 7 bases, with 15 bases between them. Here the CDR3 reads CASRMAGRWTQYF. The CDR3 DNA follows: TGTGCCAGCAGGATGGCGGGGCGTTGGACCCAGTACTTC.